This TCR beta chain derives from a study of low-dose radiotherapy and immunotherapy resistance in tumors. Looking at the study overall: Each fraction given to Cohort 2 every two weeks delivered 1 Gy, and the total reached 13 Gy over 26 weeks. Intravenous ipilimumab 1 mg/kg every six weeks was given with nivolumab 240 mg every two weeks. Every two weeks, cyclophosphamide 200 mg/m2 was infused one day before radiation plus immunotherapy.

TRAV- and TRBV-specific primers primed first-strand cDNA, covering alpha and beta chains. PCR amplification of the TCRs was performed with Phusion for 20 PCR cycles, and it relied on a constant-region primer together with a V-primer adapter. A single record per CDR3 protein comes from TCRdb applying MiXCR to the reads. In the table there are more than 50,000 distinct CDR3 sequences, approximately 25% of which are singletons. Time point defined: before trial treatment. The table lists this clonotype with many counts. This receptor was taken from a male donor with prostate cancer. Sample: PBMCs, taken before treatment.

The CDR3 loop is CASSQEEGQNYGYTF. In DNA form, the CDR3 reads TGCGCCAGCAGCCAAGAGGAAGGGCAGAACTATGGCTACACCTTC. V usage is TRBV4-1 and J usage is TRBJ1-2; no firm D call. The V end lost 0 bases, the J end lost 2 bases, and 10 bases lay between the germline ends. This CDR3 contains 15 residues. Germline CDR1 MGHRA, CDR2 YSYEKL.